These T cell receptor beta chains were read from a single sample in a study of T cell changes during pregnancy in multiple sclerosis. The data were produced by immunoSEQ multiplex PCR, yet TCRdb's version contains in-frame clones alone and is incomplete. The profile shows roughly 58,000 clones, about 92% of them singletons. Sequences were derived from CD8+ T cells from peripheral blood mononuclear cells, sampled before pregnancy. All receptors come from a female donor with multiple sclerosis, enrolled in a pregnancy study. CDR3s include the opening cysteine and the closing phenylalanine or tryptophan. D genes are given only for firm matches. Part of the rows lack a size; the others show once, few, many or a class for expanded clones.

TRBD2	NA	TRBV7-2	TRBJ2-5	CASSLVGGGPETQYF	TGTGCCAGCAGCTTAGTAGGCGGGGGGCCAGAGACCCAGTACTTC
TRBD1	NA	TRBV29-1	TRBJ2-5	CSVEFSGGGETQYF	TGCAGCGTTGAATTTTCAGGGGGCGGAGAGACCCAGTACTTC
NA	NA	TRBV9	TRBJ2-7	CASSVEIGSYEQYF	TGTGCCAGCAGCGTAGAGATAGGGAGCTACGAGCAGTACTTC
NA	NA	TRBV27	TRBJ2-3	CATRLENTDTQYF	TGTGCCACCAGACTAGAAAACACAGATACGCAGTATTTT
NA	NA	TRBV4-3	TRBJ1-2	CASSRGSYGYTF	TGCGCCAGCAGCCGAGGCAGTTATGGCTACACCTTC
NA	NA	TRBV11-1	TRBJ2-3	CASTVDGGTDTQYF	TGTGCCAGCACCGTCGACGGGGGCACAGATACGCAGTATTTT
NA	NA	TRBV4-3	TRBJ2-5	CASSQGTALKETQYF	TGCGCCAGCAGCCAAGGGACAGCACTCAAAGAGACCCAGTACTTC
NA	NA	TRBV19	TRBJ1-1	CASSIDSWTEAFF	TGTGCCAGTAGTATTGACAGTTGGACTGAAGCTTTCTTT
NA	NA	TRBV10-3	TRBJ1-2	CATRTGTAGDGYTF	TGTGCCACCAGGACGGGGACGGCGGGGGATGGCTACACCTTC
NA	NA	TRBV4-2	TRBJ2-7	CASSPGRGPTYEQYF	TGTGCCAGCAGCCCCGGTCGGGGTCCAACCTACGAGCAGTACTTC
NA	NA	TRBV21-1	TRBJ1-2	CASIIYRGRGYGYTF	TGTGCCAGCATCATATACAGGGGGCGCGGCTATGGCTACACCTTC
NA	many	TRBV19	TRBJ2-1	CASSIVSPENYNEQFF	TGTGCCAGTAGTATAGTTTCGCCGGAGAACTACAATGAGCAGTTCTTC
NA	NA	TRBV5-5	TRBJ1-1	CASSLGPNTEAFF	TGTGCCAGCAGCTTGGGGCCTAACACTGAAGCTTTCTTT
TRBD1	NA	TRBV6-1	TRBJ2-3	CASRTGTGEGGTQYF	TGTGCCAGCAGAACCGGGACAGGGGAAGGAGGTACGCAGTATTTT
NA	NA	TRBV11-1	TRBJ2-7	CASSFSGPTYEQYF	TGTGCCAGCAGCTTTAGTGGGCCCACCTACGAGCAGTACTTC
NA	NA	TRBV15	TRBJ2-7	CATSGATGPAYEQYF	TGTGCCACCAGCGGGGCGACCGGGCCGGCCTACGAGCAGTACTTC
TRBD2	NA	TRBV13	TRBJ2-3	CASSLEGAGGPTDTQYF	TGTGCCAGCAGCTTGGAAGGAGCGGGGGGGCCCACAGATACGCAGTATTTT
TRBD1	NA	TRBV27	TRBJ2-7	CASSTTGSHEQYF	TGTGCCAGCAGTACGACAGGGTCCCACGAGCAGTACTTC
TRBD1	NA	TRBV25-1	TRBJ1-2	CASSEFGTGENGYTF	TGTGCCAGCAGTGAATTCGGGACAGGGGAAAATGGCTACACCTTC
NA	NA	TRBV6-1	TRBJ2-7	CASSAETYNPYEQYF	TGTGCCAGCAGTGCCGAGACATACAACCCCTACGAGCAGTACTTC
TRBD2	NA	TRBV9	TRBJ2-1	CASSVPGLAGQNEQFF	TGTGCCAGCAGCGTTCCGGGACTAGCAGGGCAGAATGAGCAGTTCTTC
TRBD1	once	TRBV7-2	TRBJ1-2	CASPWGDRRYGYTF	TGTGCCAGCCCTTGGGGGGACAGGAGATATGGCTACACCTTC
TRBD1	NA	TRBV2	TRBJ1-5	CASLGTDNQPQHF	TGTGCCAGTCTAGGGACAGACAATCAGCCCCAGCATTTT
TRBD1	NA	TRBV7-9	TRBJ2-7	CASSTWTGEEEQYF	TGTGCCAGCAGCACCTGGACAGGGGAGGAAGAGCAGTACTTC
NA	NA	TRBV7-9	TRBJ1-1	CASSLGLSEAFF	TGTGCCAGCAGCTTGGGACTTTCTGAAGCTTTCTTT
TRBD1	NA	TRBV9	TRBJ2-4	CASSVETGAVHKYF	TGTGCCAGCAGCGTAGAGACAGGGGCCGTTCATAAGTACTTC
NA	once	TRBV6-5	TRBJ2-3	CASSSGDLQYF	TGTGCCAGCAGTTCGGGGGATTTGCAGTATTTT
TRBD2	NA	TRBV7-6	TRBJ2-7	CASSLRGEGSYEQYF	TGTGCCAGCAGCTTAAGAGGGGAGGGCTCCTACGAGCAGTACTTC
TRBD2	NA	TRBV5-4	TRBJ2-2	CASSLAGYDAPGGLFF	TGTGCCAGCAGCTTGGCCGGGTACGACGCTCCGGGAGGGCTGTTTTTT
NA	NA	TRBV27	TRBJ2-2	CASSSQGPNTGELFF	TGTGCCAGCAGTTCCCAGGGGCCGAACACCGGGGAGCTGTTTTTT
NA	NA	TRBV15	TRBJ2-7	CATSRTRQDPSYEQYF	TGTGCCACCAGCAGAACCCGACAGGACCCATCCTACGAGCAGTACTTC